Reported below is one T cell receptor (beta chain). Its antigen is unknown. This sample was taken from a study of cytomegalovirus exposure and HLA in healthy donors. As for the study in general: The roughly 120 validation repertoires used the same platform as the approximately 620 first-cohort repertoires (as reported by a later analysis).

Study-level points and caveats: There were a few CMV-associated chains whose specificity for CMV antigens was confirmed in vitro. The study designated 160 or so TCR beta chains cytomegalovirus-associated.

TCRdb's table, derived via immunoSEQ multiplex PCR, lists solely in-frame clones and lacks some. The sample lists approximately 160,000 clones, roughly 91% seen once, with over 3% in the top ten. The CDR3 spans 17 residues. V lost 0 bases, J lost 5 bases, and 4 bases stayed unmatched. The V gene's germline CDR1 is LGHNA and CDR2 YNFKEQ. Sequencing input: PBMCs. This receptor was obtained from a woman younger than 35 in good health and CMV-seropositive. The V and J genes are TRBV4-2 and TRBJ2-1; TRBD2 matches 13 bases. CDR3 sequence: CASSQDLGLAGDNEQFF. The CDR3 region has the DNA TGTGCCAGCAGCCAAGATCTCGGACTAGCGGGAGACAATGAGCAGTTCTTC.